This T cell receptor (beta chain) stems from a study of CD8+CD57+ T cells in acquired aplastic anemia. Looking at the study overall: Quantities of DNA derived from sorted CD4+ and CD8+ cells averaged roughly 3 ug.

This clonotype was seen ten or more times. Antigen: not known. The CDR3 extends over 14 amino acids. Germline V lookup: CDR1 SGHRS, CDR2 YFSETQ. With V trimmed by 4 bases and J by 10 bases, 7 bases remained unmatched. Patients included in sequencing had previously demonstrated CD8+CD57+ cell expansion by flow cytometry. Every one of the patients had aplastic anemia (severe, acquired). General observations from the study: Significance was not reached for CD8+ Simpson's diversity between patients and controls. There were about 27 CD8+ CDR3 sequences that occurred in both patients and controls.

The TCR beta profiling, which covered VDJ combination and CDR3 sequence, was carried out using genomic DNA as the template. TCRdb itself ran the reads through MiXCR, one entry per CDR3 protein. The data hold about 190,000 distinct CDR3 sequences, with roughly half observed a single time. The V call is TRBV5-1, the J call TRBJ2-1, with TRBD2 identical over 11 bases. The sequenced sample was sorted CD4+, CD8+, or CD8+CD57+ T cells (not recorded which) from PBMCs. This sequence was found in a human donor with aplastic anemia. As DNA, the CDR3 is TGCGCCAGCAGCAGGGGACTAGCGGTGGTGGAGCAGTTCTTC. Translated: CASSRGLAVVEQFF.